This TCR beta chain appears in the sequencing data of a study of blood T cell repertoires in COVID-19. Across the study: Samples came from the United States, Italy and Spain, spanning acute and convalescent COVID-19.

V shed 5 bases and J shed 3 bases, with 14 bases lying between them. CDR1 and CDR2 (germline): SGHNT, YYREEE (reference sequence). The CDR3 consists of 14 residues. This table comes from immunoSEQ multiplex PCR, and its TCRdb copy is limited to in-frame clones, with some not included. The profile shows roughly 300,000 clones, about 86% of them singletons. The receptor comes from a woman between 40 and 55 years old with acute COVID-19. The sample consisted of PBMCs or T cells enriched from blood (not recorded which). V and J are TRBV5-4 and TRBJ2-5; D is perhaps TRBD2 (6 bases). The CDR3 reads CASSDGLREETQYF. In DNA, the CDR3 is TGTGCCAGCAGTGACGGACTACGGGAAGAGACCCAGTACTTC.